This T cell receptor beta chain comes out of a study of cytomegalovirus exposure and HLA in healthy donors. Assay: immunoSEQ multiplex PCR; the TCRdb copy retains only in-frame clones and omits some. Among fewer than 200,000 clones listed, roughly 84% were seen once. This CDR3 has 16 amino acids. V shed 2 bases and J 4 bases; nucleotides not matched to a gene: 4. Germline CDR1 SGHAT, CDR2 FQNNGV. This chain uses TRBV11-2 with TRBJ2-3, with 12 bases aligning to TRBD2. Material: PBMCs. This TCR was sampled from a woman aged 18-29 years in good health and CMV-seropositive. CDR3 loop: CASSLFLAGGPDTQYF. CDR3 nucleotide sequence: TGTGCCAGCAGCTTATTCCTAGCGGGGGGGCCAGATACGCAGTATTTT. The complete variable domain, with remaining parts taken from reference TRBV11-2 and TRBJ2-3, reads EAGVAQSPRYKIIEKRQSVAFWCNPISGHATLYWYQQILGQGPKLLIQFQNNGVVDDSQLPKDRFSAERLKGVDSTLKIQPAKLEDSAVYLCASSLFLAGGPDTQYFGPGTRLTVL.